The entry that follows covers one T cell receptor (beta chain) sequence. Its antigen is still unknown. This sample stems from a study of blood T cells in healthy people across ages. About the research overall: Roughly one uniquely barcoded beta molecule per two T cells was captured. Findings and limits, study-wide: Among long-lived donors, naive CD4+ cells were more numerous and diversity higher than in aged donors. TCR beta diversity per million T cells fell roughly linearly with age. Donor CMV infection status was unknown, possibly confounding age-related changes in expanded clonotypes.

V was shortened by 1 base and J by 5 bases, with 9 bases between the two germline ends. Germline V gene sequence: CDR1 SGHVS, CDR2 FQNEAQ. This CDR3 comprises 13 residues. A second PCR, run for about 7 to 11 cycles, used a sample-barcoded 5' primer plus a J-beta primer mix. Via MiXCR, TCRdb re-called the 5' RACE reads, giving one row per CDR3 protein. The data show roughly 720,000 distinct CDR3 sequences, roughly 50% seen once. Sequencing was performed on blood. V usage is TRBV7-8 and J usage is TRBJ2-7, with D unresolved. The sequence came from a man of 80 years or more in good health. CDR3: CASSLGALDEQYF. In DNA, the CDR3 is TGTGCCAGCAGCTTAGGGGCGCTAGACGAGCAGTACTTC. The variable domain in full, completed from reference TRBV7-8 and TRBJ2-7, reads GAGVSQSPRYKVAKRGQDVALRCDPISGHVSLFWYQQALGQGPEFLTYFQNEAQLDKSGLPSDRFFAERPEGSVSTLKIQRTQQEDSAVYLCASSLGALDEQYFGPGTRLTVT.